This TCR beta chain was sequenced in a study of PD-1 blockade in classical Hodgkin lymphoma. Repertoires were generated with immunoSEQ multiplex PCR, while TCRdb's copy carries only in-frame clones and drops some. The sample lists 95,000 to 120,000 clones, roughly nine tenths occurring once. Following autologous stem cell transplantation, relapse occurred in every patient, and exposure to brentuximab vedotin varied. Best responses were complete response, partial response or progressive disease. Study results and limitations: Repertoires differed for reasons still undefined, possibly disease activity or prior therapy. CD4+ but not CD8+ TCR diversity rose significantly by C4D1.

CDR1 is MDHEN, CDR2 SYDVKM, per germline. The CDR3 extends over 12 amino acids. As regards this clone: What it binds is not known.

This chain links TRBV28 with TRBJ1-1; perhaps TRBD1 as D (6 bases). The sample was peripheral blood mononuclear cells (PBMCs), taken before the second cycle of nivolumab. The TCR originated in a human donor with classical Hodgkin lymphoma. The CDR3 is CAVEGGNTEAFF. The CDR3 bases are TGTGCAGTTGAGGGGGGGAACACTGAAGCTTTCTTT. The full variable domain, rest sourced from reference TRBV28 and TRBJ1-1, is DVKVTQSSRYLVKRTGEKVFLECVQDMDHENMFWYRQDPGLGLRLIYFSYDVKMKEKGDIPEGYSVSREKKERFSLILESASTNQTSMYLCAVEGGNTEAFFGQGTRLTVV.